This T cell receptor beta chain was sequenced during a study of patients and donors after allogeneic stem cell transplantation. TCRdb re-analysed the RT-PCR reads in MiXCR, keeping a single row per CDR3 protein. The table has approximately 200,000 distinct CDR3 sequences, roughly 13% seen once; the top ten hold around a tenth. This clonotype came up a few times. The CDR3 extends over 14 amino acids. V gave up 4 bases and J gave up 3 bases, with 13 bases separating them. Germline V gene data show CDR1 as SGHRS and CDR2 as YFSETQ. The chain has TRBV5-1 and TRBJ1-1, with D hard to call. The sequenced sample consisted of blood, either unsorted or a sorted T cell fraction (not recorded which). This receptor was taken from a human donor who was either an allogeneic HSCT recipient or a stem cell or donor lymphocyte infusion donor (not recorded which). It is not recorded whose cells these are; they may come from a transplant donor. CDR3 bases: TGCGCCAGCAGCCTAAGCTTTAGGGACACTGAAGCTTTCTTT. Amino acids: CASSLSFRDTEAFF.